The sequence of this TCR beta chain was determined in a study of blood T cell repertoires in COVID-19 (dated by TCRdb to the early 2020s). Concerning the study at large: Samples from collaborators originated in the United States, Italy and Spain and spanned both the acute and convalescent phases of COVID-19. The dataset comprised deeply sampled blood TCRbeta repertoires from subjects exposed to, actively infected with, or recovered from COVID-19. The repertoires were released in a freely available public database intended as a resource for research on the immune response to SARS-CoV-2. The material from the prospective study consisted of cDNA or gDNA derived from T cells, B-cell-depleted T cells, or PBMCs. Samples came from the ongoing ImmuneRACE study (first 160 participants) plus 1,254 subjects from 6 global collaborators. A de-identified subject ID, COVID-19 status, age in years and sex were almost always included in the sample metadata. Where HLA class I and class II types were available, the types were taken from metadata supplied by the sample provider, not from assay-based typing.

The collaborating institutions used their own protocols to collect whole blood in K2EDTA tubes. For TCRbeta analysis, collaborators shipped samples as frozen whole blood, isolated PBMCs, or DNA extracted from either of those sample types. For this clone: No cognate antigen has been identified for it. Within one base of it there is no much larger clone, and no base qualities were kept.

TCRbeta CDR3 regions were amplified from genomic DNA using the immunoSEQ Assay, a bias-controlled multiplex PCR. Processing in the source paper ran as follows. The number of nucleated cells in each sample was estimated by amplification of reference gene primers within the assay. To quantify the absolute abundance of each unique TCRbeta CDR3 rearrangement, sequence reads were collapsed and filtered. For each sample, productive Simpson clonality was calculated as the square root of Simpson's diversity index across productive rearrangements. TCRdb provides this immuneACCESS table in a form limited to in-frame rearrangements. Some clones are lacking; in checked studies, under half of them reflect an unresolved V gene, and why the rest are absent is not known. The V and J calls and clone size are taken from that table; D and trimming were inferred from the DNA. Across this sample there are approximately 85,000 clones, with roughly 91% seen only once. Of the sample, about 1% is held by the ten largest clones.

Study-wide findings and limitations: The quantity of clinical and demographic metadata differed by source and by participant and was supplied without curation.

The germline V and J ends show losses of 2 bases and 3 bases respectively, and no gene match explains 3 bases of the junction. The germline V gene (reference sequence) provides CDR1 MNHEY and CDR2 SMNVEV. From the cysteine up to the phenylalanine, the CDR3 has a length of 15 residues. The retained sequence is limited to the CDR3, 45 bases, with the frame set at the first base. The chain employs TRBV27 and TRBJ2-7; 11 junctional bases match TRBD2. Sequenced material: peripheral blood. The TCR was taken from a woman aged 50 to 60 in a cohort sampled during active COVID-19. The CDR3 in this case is CASSLTSGRHYEQYF. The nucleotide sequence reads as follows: TGTGCCAGCAGTTTAACTAGCGGGAGACACTACGAGCAGTACTTC.